What follows are 20 T cell receptor beta chains derived from one specimen sequenced in a study of CD8+ T cells in alopecia areata. In each case, RNA was isolated and then reverse transcribed into cDNA as the sequencing template. Profiling relied on immunoSEQ multiplex PCR, and the TCRdb table lists in-frame clones only, not all of them. This sample has some 99,000 clones, with roughly 47% found just once. Sequencing used CD4+ T cells sorted from blood. The source of these receptors is a human donor with alopecia areata.

V and J are TRBV6-6 and TRBJ2-7, with D possibly called TRBD1 or TRBD2 (5 bases each). V lost 6 bases and J lost 10, with 16 bases in between. Per germline, CDR1 MNHNY and CDR2 SVGAGI (reference sequence). The length of the CDR3 is 12 residues. CDR3 sequence reads: CASRDPERGQYF. The CDR3 region has the DNA TGTGCCAGCAGGGATCCTGAGAGGGGTCAGTACTTC.

The rearrangement uses TRBV30 and TRBJ2-7; D is unresolved. The CDR3 spans 10 residues. V was shortened by 3 bases and J by 12 bases, with 12 bases between the two germline ends. Germline loops: CDR1 GTSNPN, CDR2 SVGIG (reference sequence). CDR3 in amino acids: CAWRLERLYF. The CDR3, as DNA: TGTGCCTGGAGACTGGAACGTCTGTACTTC.

The chain couples TRBV30 to TRBJ1-2; D is unresolved. CDR1 is GTSNPN and CDR2 is SVGIG in the germline V gene (reference sequence). Trimming removed 0 bases from V and 4 bases from J, with 3 bases in between. There are 11 residues in the CDR3. Here the CDR3 reads CAWSVGYGYTF. The CDR3 DNA reads TGTGCCTGGAGTGTCGGCTATGGCTACACCTTC.

This clone occurred a few times. Here the CDR3 DNA reads TGTGCCTGGAGTCCCGGACCGGGACCACAGTACTTC. Translating gives CAWSPGPGPQYF. J is TRBJ2-7 and V is TRBV30; either TRBD1 or TRBD2 may fit D (5 bases each). In germline, CDR1 is GTSNPN, CDR2 SVGIG (reference sequence). This CDR3 contains 12 residues. Deletions cut 2 bases from V and 10 bases from J, with 15 bases between.

This clone occurred a few times. V gene TRBV30 combines with J gene TRBJ2-1; D is unresolved. CDR1 and CDR2 from the germline V gene are GTSNPN and SVGIG (reference sequence). Trimming stripped 3 bases from V and 8 bases from J, with 11 bases between. This CDR3 has 12 amino acids. The CDR3 nucleotides read TGTGCCTGGAGCAGGACCCAGGATGAGCAGTTCTTC. Amino acid sequence: CAWSRTQDEQFF.

This clone was found a few times. The CDR3 reads CSVWYGGQETQYF. In DNA form, the CDR3 reads TGCAGCGTTTGGTATGGGGGTCAGGAGACCCAGTACTTC. The chain couples TRBV29-1 to TRBJ2-5; D may match TRBD1 or TRBD2 (5 bases each). Trimming stripped 5 bases from V and 5 bases from J, with 15 bases between. The germline V gene encodes CDR1 SQVTM and CDR2 ANQGSEA. CDR3 size: 13 residues.

This clone has more than one count but fewer than ten. The chain combines TRBV4-3 with TRBJ2-1, with TRBD1 matching over 9 bases. The CDR3 spans 15 residues. Germline V gives CDR1 LGHNA, CDR2 YSLEER. The ends lost 2 bases at V and 9 bases at J; junction bases unmatched: 8. The CDR3 DNA reads TGCGCCAGCAGCCAACTAATCGGACAGGGGCGTGAGCAGTTCTTC. As protein: CASSQLIGQGREQFF.

This clone came up a few times. This chain joins TRBV25-1 and TRBJ1-6; D not resolved. Germline V gene data show CDR1 as MGHDK and CDR2 as SYGVNS. The CDR3 runs to 16 residues. The ends were cut back, 4 bases at V and 0 bases at J, with 10 bases in the middle. The CDR3 loop reads CASSGPGSSYNSPLHF. The CDR3 DNA sequence: TGTGCCAGCAGTGGCCCCGGAAGCTCCTATAATTCACCCCTCCACTTT.

V is TRBV5-1 and J is TRBJ1-2, with 10 bases that match TRBD1. The CDR3 length is 14 residues. The germline V gene encodes CDR1 SGHRS and CDR2 YFSETQ. Trimming removed 4 bases from V and 6 bases from J; junction bases left unmatched: 6. The CDR3 protein is CASSPRQGADGYTF. DNA for the CDR3: TGCGCCAGCAGCCCCCGACAGGGGGCAGATGGCTACACCTTC.

This clone was counted between two and nine times. This chain joins TRBV29-1 and TRBJ1-1; 8 bases match TRBD1. The CDR3 length is 13 residues. The germline CDR1 and CDR2 sequences are SQVTM and ANQGSEA. V was pared by 5 bases and J by 6 bases, with 8 bases of the junction left unmatched. For the CDR3, the DNA is TGCAGCGTTTCGGAGACAGGGGTCCCTGAAGCTTTCTTT. As protein: CSVSETGVPEAFF.

V is TRBV28 and J is TRBJ2-7; TRBD1 aligns across 10 bases. There are 13 residues in the CDR3. V shed 4 bases, J shed 7 bases, and the junction held 4 bases outside the gene matches. Germline-derived CDR1 and CDR2 are MDHEN and SYDVKM. The CDR3 here is CASSWGQGNEQYF. CDR3 DNA sequence: TGTGCCAGCAGTTGGGGACAGGGGAATGAGCAGTACTTC.

The chain couples TRBV30 to TRBJ1-2, with D unclear. Trimming removed 0 bases at V and 0 bases at J, with 11 bases between. CDR3 size: 15 residues. The germline CDR1 and CDR2 sequences are GTSNPN and SVGIG (reference sequence). Here the CDR3 DNA reads TGTGCCTGGAGTGTAGGGTCGTCTTCTAACTATGGCTACACCTTC. Translation gives CAWSVGSSSNYGYTF. The variable domain in full, with the rest retrieved from reference TRBV30 and TRBJ1-2, is SQTIHQWPATLVQPVGSPLSLECTVEGTSNPNLYWYRQAAGRGLQLLFYSVGIGQISSEVPQNLSASRPQDRQFILSSKKLLLSDSGFYLCAWSVGSSSNYGYTFGSGTRLTVV.

V usage is TRBV28 and J usage is TRBJ2-1; 9 positions match TRBD2. Per germline, CDR1 MDHEN and CDR2 SYDVKM. V was pared by 6 bases and J by 3 bases, with 6 bases of the junction left unmatched. CDR3 length: 15 amino acids. The CDR3 reads CASSIIAGDYNEQFF. CDR3 coding DNA: TGTGCCAGCAGCATAATAGCGGGGGACTACAATGAGCAGTTCTTC. Using reference TRBV28 and TRBJ2-1 for the parts outside the CDR3, the full variable domain is DVKVTQSSRYLVKRTGEKVFLECVQDMDHENMFWYRQDPGLGLRLIYFSYDVKMKEKGDIPEGYSVSREKKERFSLILESASTNQTSMYLCASSIIAGDYNEQFFGPGTRLTVL.

The chain recombines TRBV30 with TRBJ2-1; unclear D gene. CDR3 length equals 12 residues. Germline V lookup: CDR1 GTSNPN, CDR2 SVGIG (reference sequence). The V end was cut by 0 bases, the J end by 5 bases, with 5 bases between. The DNA of the CDR3 is TGTGCCTGGAGTGTTCAAGACAATGAGCAGTTCTTC. Its protein is CAWSVQDNEQFF.

This clone was counted between two and nine times. V usage is TRBV6-6 and J usage is TRBJ1-1; D gene uncertain. Per germline, CDR1 MNHNY and CDR2 SVGAGI (reference sequence). The V and J ends lost 0 bases and 4 bases respectively, with 9 bases between them. The CDR3 is 14 residues long. This CDR3 is CASSYSGAGTEAFF. In DNA form, the CDR3 reads TGTGCCAGCAGTTACTCTGGAGCGGGCACTGAAGCTTTCTTT.

The CDR3 DNA reads as TGCGCCAGCAGCCAAGGAGCGGGCGGGTACAATGAGCAGTTCTTC. Its translation is CASSQGAGGYNEQFF. The gene calls are TRBV4-3 and TRBJ2-1; maybe TRBD2 (6 bases). Trimming took 1 base from V and 4 from J, leaving 11 bases between them. This CDR3 contains 15 residues. CDR1 is LGHNA, CDR2 YSLEER, per germline.

A few counts support this clone. The genes are TRBV29-1 and TRBJ2-1; D is possibly TRBD2 (6 bases). V lost 7 bases and J lost 3, with 13 bases in between. Germline V gene lookup returns CDR1 SQVTM and CDR2 ANQGSEA. This CDR3 is built from 13 residues. The CDR3 is CSARTTNYNEQFF. DNA of the CDR3: TGCAGCGCCCGGACTACAAACTACAATGAGCAGTTCTTC.

The V and J genes are TRBV2 and TRBJ1-5; no clear D. CDR3 length: 14 amino acids. The germline V gene has CDR1 SNHLY and CDR2 FYNNEI. V was shortened by 7 bases and J by 0 bases, with 10 bases between the two germline ends. CDR3 in DNA: TGTGCCAGCACCGGTCGTTCTAGCAATCAGCCCCAGCATTTT. Encoded protein: CASTGRSSNQPQHF.

This clone was seen a single time. Here the CDR3 reads CASSRLAGGNEQFF. The CDR3 nucleotides read TGCGCCAGCAGCCGACTAGCGGGAGGGAATGAGCAGTTCTTC. This chain links TRBV5-1 with TRBJ2-1; 14 nucleotides match TRBD2. Per germline, CDR1 SGHRS and CDR2 YFSETQ. Trimming removed 4 bases from V and 7 bases from J; junction bases left unmatched: 1. This CDR3 contains 14 residues.

This rearrangement joins TRBV29-1 to TRBJ2-1; D unresolved. Trimming stripped 3 bases from V and 5 bases from J, with 17 bases between. Germline loops: CDR1 SQVTM, CDR2 ANQGSEA. The CDR3 runs to 15 residues. The CDR3 DNA reads TGCAGCGTTGAGCCCCCAGTTCGGGTCCACAATGAGCAGTTCTTC. Residues: CSVEPPVRVHNEQFF.